A selection of T cell receptor beta chains follows, all from one sample in a study of post-analysis software for immune sequencing data. TCRdb re-called the PCR reads with MiXCR, one entry per CDR3 protein. The table has about 770,000 distinct CDR3 sequences, around 42% seen once. Sequencing was performed on blood. Source of these receptors: a girl aged 10-17 years with multiple sclerosis. Each CDR3 is given with its conserved first and last residue. A D gene is named only where the DNA matches it firmly. Part of the rows lack a size; the others show once, few, many or a class for expanded clones.

d_gene: -; abundance: -; j_gene: TRBJ2-5; v_gene: TRBV27; CDR3nt: TGTGCCAGCATCGCCGGGGAGACCCAGTACTTC; CDR3aa: CASIAGETQYF
d_gene: -; abundance: -; j_gene: TRBJ2-1; v_gene: TRBV6-6; CDR3nt: TGTGCCAGCAGTTATGCTCAGGCGTCCTACAATGAGCAGTTCTTC; CDR3aa: CASSYAQASYNEQFF
d_gene: -; abundance: few; j_gene: TRBJ2-5; v_gene: TRBV2; CDR3nt: TGTGCCAGCAGTGAAGGTTCAGGGCTCTCAGAGACCCAGTACTTC; CDR3aa: CASSEGSGLSETQYF
d_gene: TRBD2; abundance: -; j_gene: TRBJ2-3; v_gene: TRBV20-1; CDR3nt: TGCAGTGCCCTAGCGGCTAGGCGGACAGATACGCAGTATTTT; CDR3aa: CSALAARRTDTQYF
d_gene: -; abundance: -; j_gene: TRBJ2-3; v_gene: TRBV9; CDR3nt: TGTGCCAGCAGCGTAGCAGGAGGAGGATCTAGCACAGATACGCAGTATTTT; CDR3aa: CASSVAGGGSSTDTQYF
d_gene: -; abundance: few; j_gene: TRBJ2-3; v_gene: TRBV11-3; CDR3nt: TGTGCCAGCAGCTCCATCGTGGGTGGGAGAGATACGCAGTATTTT; CDR3aa: CASSSIVGGRDTQYF
d_gene: -; abundance: few; j_gene: TRBJ2-7; v_gene: TRBV5-6; CDR3nt: TGTGCCAGCAGCTCGAACCTCTACGAGCAGTACTTC; CDR3aa: CASSSNLYEQYF
d_gene: TRBD1; abundance: -; j_gene: TRBJ2-3; v_gene: TRBV12-3/TRBV12-4; CDR3nt: TGTGCCAGCAGTATCATACAGGGGTTTGCAGATACGCAGTATTTT; CDR3aa: CASSIIQGFADTQYF
d_gene: TRBD1; abundance: many; j_gene: TRBJ2-7; v_gene: TRBV7-9; CDR3nt: TGTGCCAGCAGCTCCGACAGGGGCTACGAGCAGTACTTC; CDR3aa: CASSSDRGYEQYF
d_gene: -; abundance: -; j_gene: TRBJ2-3; v_gene: TRBV7-9; CDR3nt: TGTGCCAGCAGCTTAGAACGGGCAGATACGCAGTATTTT; CDR3aa: CASSLERADTQYF
d_gene: TRBD2; abundance: few; j_gene: TRBJ2-7; v_gene: TRBV13; CDR3nt: TGTGCCAGCAGCCTCCGGACTAGCGGGAGGTACGAGCAGTACTTC; CDR3aa: CASSLRTSGRYEQYF
d_gene: -; abundance: -; j_gene: TRBJ2-6; v_gene: TRBV27; CDR3nt: TGTGCCAGCAGGACCCAGGGGGGGGCCAACGTCCTGACTTTC; CDR3aa: CASRTQGGANVLTF
d_gene: TRBD2; abundance: -; j_gene: TRBJ2-1; v_gene: TRBV20-1; CDR3nt: TGCAGTGCTTTACTAACACCGGGACTAGCCACCAATGAGCAGTTCTTC; CDR3aa: CSALLTPGLATNEQFF
d_gene: -; abundance: once; j_gene: TRBJ2-1; v_gene: TRBV7-3; CDR3nt: TGTGCCAGCAGCCCACAGACAGACTACAATGAGCAGTTCTTC; CDR3aa: CASSPQTDYNEQFF
d_gene: TRBD1; abundance: few; j_gene: TRBJ2-7; v_gene: TRBV6-5; CDR3nt: TGTGCCAGCACCAAGATAGGGACAGGGAAGGAGCAGTACTTC; CDR3aa: CASTKIGTGKEQYF
d_gene: TRBD1; abundance: few; j_gene: TRBJ2-3; v_gene: TRBV19; CDR3nt: TGTGCCAGTAGAAGGACAGGCCTGTGGGCAGATACGCAGTATTTT; CDR3aa: CASRRTGLWADTQYF
d_gene: TRBD2; abundance: -; j_gene: TRBJ2-7; v_gene: TRBV10-3; CDR3nt: TGTGCCATCAGTAATCTGGGGACTAGCGGGAGGACCTCCTACGAGCAGTACTTC; CDR3aa: CAISNLGTSGRTSYEQYF
d_gene: -; abundance: few; j_gene: TRBJ2-3; v_gene: TRBV7-3; CDR3nt: TGTGCCAGCAGCCCCCCGACAGCGCCGGATACGCAGTATTTT; CDR3aa: CASSPPTAPDTQYF
d_gene: TRBD2; abundance: -; j_gene: TRBJ2-3; v_gene: TRBV20-1; CDR3nt: TGCAGTGCTGGGACTAGCGGGAGTACCGGACCAGATACGCAGTATTTT; CDR3aa: CSAGTSGSTGPDTQYF
d_gene: TRBD2; abundance: -; j_gene: TRBJ2-1; v_gene: TRBV10-3; CDR3nt: TGTGCCATCAGTGAGCCGACAACTAGCGGGCAAAGCTCCTACAATGAGCAGTTCTTC; CDR3aa: CAISEPTTSGQSSYNEQFF
d_gene: -; abundance: once; j_gene: TRBJ2-1; v_gene: TRBV29-1; CDR3nt: TGTAGCGTTGTACAGGGCAATGAGCAGTTCTTC; CDR3aa: CSVVQGNEQFF
d_gene: TRBD1; abundance: few; j_gene: TRBJ2-3; v_gene: TRBV28; CDR3nt: TGTGCCAGCAGCCGTGGACAGGGCTTGAGGTGGGCAGATACGCAGTATTTT; CDR3aa: CASSRGQGLRWADTQYF
d_gene: -; abundance: few; j_gene: TRBJ2-1; v_gene: TRBV11-3; CDR3nt: TGTGCCAGCAGCTCGCCTGGGACCTACAATGAGCAGTTCTTC; CDR3aa: CASSSPGTYNEQFF
d_gene: -; abundance: few; j_gene: TRBJ2-5; v_gene: TRBV20-1; CDR3nt: TGCAGTGCTAGAGACCGGGACCACTCCCGGACCCAGTACTTC; CDR3aa: CSARDRDHSRTQYF
d_gene: -; abundance: -; j_gene: TRBJ1-1; v_gene: TRBV6-5; CDR3nt: TGTGCCAGCAGGAAAGGGCAGGGGCACAACACTGAAGCTTTCTTT; CDR3aa: CASRKGQGHNTEAFF
d_gene: -; abundance: few; j_gene: TRBJ2-3; v_gene: TRBV29-1; CDR3nt: TGCAGCGTTGATGCCCAGGGAATCAGCACAGATACGCAGTATTTT; CDR3aa: CSVDAQGISTDTQYF
d_gene: -; abundance: -; j_gene: TRBJ2-7; v_gene: TRBV29-1; CDR3nt: TGCAGCGGCTTGATACCCGGGATTTCCTACGAGCAGTACTTC; CDR3aa: CSGLIPGISYEQYF
d_gene: -; abundance: many; j_gene: TRBJ2-7; v_gene: TRBV27; CDR3nt: TGTGCCAGCAGTTTTTTGGGCGGCGAGCAGTACTTC; CDR3aa: CASSFLGGEQYF
d_gene: -; abundance: -; j_gene: TRBJ2-7; v_gene: TRBV3-1; CDR3nt: TGTGCCAGCAGCCCTAGGGGCTCCTCGGTCTACGAGCAGTACTTC; CDR3aa: CASSPRGSSVYEQYF
d_gene: -; abundance: -; j_gene: TRBJ2-3; v_gene: TRBV15; CDR3nt: TGTGCCACCAGCAGAGCCTTGAGGGATACGCAGTATTTT; CDR3aa: CATSRALRDTQYF
d_gene: TRBD2; abundance: -; j_gene: TRBJ2-7; v_gene: TRBV12-3/TRBV12-4; CDR3nt: TGTGCCAGCAGCTCAACTAGCGGGCCCAACCCCTACGAGCAGTACTTC; CDR3aa: CASSSTSGPNPYEQYF
d_gene: TRBD2; abundance: -; j_gene: TRBJ2-3; v_gene: TRBV12-3/TRBV12-4; CDR3nt: TGTGCCAGCAGTGCTACTAGCGGGAGTAGGACAGATACGCAGTATTTT; CDR3aa: CASSATSGSRTDTQYF
d_gene: TRBD2; abundance: few; j_gene: TRBJ2-1; v_gene: TRBV28; CDR3nt: TGTGCCAGCAGTTTATCAGGCGGGAGCAGGTACAATGAGCAGTTCTTC; CDR3aa: CASSLSGGSRYNEQFF